The clone carrying this T cell receptor beta chain is classed as medium-sized by frequency. What it binds is unknown. Profiling of CSF cells used 10X single-cell V(D)J plus 5' expression. TCRdb re-called the 10x single-cell sequencing reads and gives one entry per CDR3 protein, without DNA. Across a few hundred distinct CDR3 sequences, the top ten clones capture 30% to 45% of the sample. This specimen comes from a study of CD8 T cells in cerebrospinal fluid in Alzheimer's disease. Background on the study: CSF T cell clonal expansion was assessed by plate-based nested PCR and droplet-based sequencing. Study-wide findings and caveats: The largest CSF clone was proportionally bigger in mild cognitive impairment or Alzheimer's disease than controls. Versus healthy subjects, Alzheimer's patients more often had clones of at least 3%.

This CDR3 is built from 13 residues. Germline V gene sequence: CDR1 SNHLY, CDR2 FYNNEI. The chain carries TRBV2 and TRBJ1-1; TCRdb picks TRBD1, but there is no DNA to check that call. This sequence originates from a human donor with mild cognitive impairment. The specimen sequenced was cerebrospinal fluid. The CDR3 region is CASNRDGNTEAFF.